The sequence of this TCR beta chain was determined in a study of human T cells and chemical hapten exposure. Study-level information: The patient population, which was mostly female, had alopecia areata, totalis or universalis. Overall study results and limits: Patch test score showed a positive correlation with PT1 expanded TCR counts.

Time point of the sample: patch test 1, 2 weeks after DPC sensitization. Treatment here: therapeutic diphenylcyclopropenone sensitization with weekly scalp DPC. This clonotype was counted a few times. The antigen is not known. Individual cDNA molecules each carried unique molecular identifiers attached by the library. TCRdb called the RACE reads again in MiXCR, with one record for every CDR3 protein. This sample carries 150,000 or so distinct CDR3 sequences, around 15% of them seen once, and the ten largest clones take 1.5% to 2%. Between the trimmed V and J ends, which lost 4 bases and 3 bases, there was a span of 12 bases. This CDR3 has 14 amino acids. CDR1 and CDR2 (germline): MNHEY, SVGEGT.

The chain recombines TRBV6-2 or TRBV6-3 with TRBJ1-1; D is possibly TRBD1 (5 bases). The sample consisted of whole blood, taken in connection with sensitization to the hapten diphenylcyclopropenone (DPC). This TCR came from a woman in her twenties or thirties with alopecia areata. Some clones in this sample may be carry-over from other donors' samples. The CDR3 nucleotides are TGTGCCAGCAGTTGGGGGAATGGCTACACTGAAGCTTTCTTT. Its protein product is CASSWGNGYTEAFF.